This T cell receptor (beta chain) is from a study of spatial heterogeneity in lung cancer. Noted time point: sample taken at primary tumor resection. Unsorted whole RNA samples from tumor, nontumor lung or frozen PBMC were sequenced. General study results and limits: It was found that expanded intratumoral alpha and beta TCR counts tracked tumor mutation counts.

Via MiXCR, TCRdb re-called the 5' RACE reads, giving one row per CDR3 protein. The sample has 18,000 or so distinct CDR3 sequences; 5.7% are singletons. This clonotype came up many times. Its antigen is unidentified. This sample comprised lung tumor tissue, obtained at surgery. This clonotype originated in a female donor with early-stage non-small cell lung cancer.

The CDR3 region is CATRTGQINYGYTF. In DNA form, the CDR3 reads TGTGCCACCAGGACAGGGCAAATTAACTATGGCTACACCTTC. The chain recombines TRBV10-3 with TRBJ1-2, with TRBD1 matching over 8 bases. The trim removed 10 bases at V and 1 base at J, leaving 8 bases unmatched. The CDR3 covers 14 residues. The germline gives CDR1 ENHRY, CDR2 SYGVKD.